The 10 T cell receptor beta chains given below trace back to one sample, sequenced in a study of T cell responses to AZD1222 COVID-19 vaccine (dated by TCRdb to about 2021). The sample's time point label, in plain terms: baseline before first vaccination. The library was made by the immunoSEQ multiplex PCR assay. The clones in this table, taken by TCRdb from immuneACCESS, are in-frame only. Not every clone is retained; where verified, under half of the shortfall comes from an unresolved V gene, and the cause of the rest is unknown. Present in this sample are fewer than 120,000 clones, 81% of which were seen just once. The ten largest clones represent roughly 4.5% of the sample. The starting material was peripheral blood, obtained on day 0 of AZD1222 vaccination. The receptors derive from an adult in good health.

The gene calls are TRBV6-1 and TRBJ1-2; 9 bases fit TRBD1. The CDR3 extends over 17 amino acids. Germline values: CDR1 MNHNS, CDR2 SASEGT. With V trimmed by 0 bases and J by 8 bases, 13 bases remained unmatched. CDR3 loop: CASSEARTGDPGRGYTF. The CDR3 DNA reads TGTGCCAGCAGTGAAGCCAGGACAGGGGACCCGGGCCGAGGCTACACCTTC.

The V gene is TRBV4-1, the J gene TRBJ2-7; D possibly uses TRBD1 or TRBD2 (5 bases each). The V gene lost 0 bases and the J gene lost 1 base, with 13 bases spanning the gap. The CDR3 spans 16 residues. Germline loops: CDR1 MGHRA, CDR2 YSYEKL. The CDR3 region is CASSQDRDAPSYEQYF. The CDR3 coding sequence is TGCGCCAGCAGCCAAGACCGGGACGCTCCTTCCTACGAGCAGTACTTC.

J is TRBJ1-2 and V is TRBV19, with a weak D call TRBD1 (6 bases). CDR3 length: 11 residues. The ends were cut back, 2 bases at V and 14 bases at J, with 12 bases in the middle. CDR1 and CDR2 from the germline V gene are LNHDA and SQIVND (reference sequence). The CDR3: CASSISQGQTF. The CDR3 DNA reads as TGTGCCAGTAGTATATCCCAGGGGCAAACCTTC.

The chain combines TRBV7-2 with TRBJ2-5; no clear D gene. The ends were cut back, 7 bases at V and 1 base at J, with 13 bases in the middle. The CDR3 is 14 residues long. CDR1 and CDR2 from the germline V gene are SGHTA and FQGNSA. CDR3 sequence reads: CASTPSGSQETQYF. The DNA of the CDR3 is TGTGCCAGCACCCCATCCGGGTCCCAAGAGACCCAGTACTTC.

This sequence joins TRBV28 and TRBJ2-3, with TRBD2 identical over 7 bases. This CDR3 has 16 amino acids. V lost 5 bases and J lost 1; bases outside the gene matches: 9. From germline, CDR1 is MDHEN and CDR2 SYDVKM. The CDR3 DNA reads TGTGCCAGCAGTCCGCAGCGGGGTATGGGCACAGATACGCAGTATTTT. Its translation: CASSPQRGMGTDTQYF.

A word on this clone: The junction departs from germline at one end; a sequencing error may be responsible. This chain uses TRBV6-5 with TRBJ1-6, with unresolved D. This CDR3 is 15 amino acids long. CDR1 and CDR2 from the germline V gene are MNHEY and SVGAGI. For the CDR3, the DNA is TGTACCAGCAGTCCTTCGTTGGGCCGTAATTCACCCCTCCACTTT. This sequence encodes CTSSPSLGRNSPLHF.

This clone occurred many times. This rearrangement joins TRBV18 to TRBJ1-2; D gene ambiguous. Germline CDR1 is KGHSH and CDR2 is LQKENI. Deletions cut 0 bases from V and 6 bases from J, with 11 bases between. The CDR3 is 14 residues long. The CDR3: CASSPPGGRNGYTF. The CDR3 DNA reads as TGTGCCAGCTCACCACCGGGTGGTCGGAATGGCTACACCTTC.

The rearrangement uses TRBV3-1 (or the pseudogene TRBV3-2) and TRBJ1-1; TRBD1 might be the D (6 bases). V was cut by 1 base and J by 5 bases, with 14 bases left in between. CDR1 is LGHDT, CDR2 YNNKEL, per germline (reference sequence). The CDR3 runs 15 residues. DNA for the CDR3: TGTGCCAGCAGCCAAGTCGGGGGCGGACGGACTGAAGCTTTCTTT. Encoded protein: CASSQVGGGRTEAFF.

The chain couples TRBV27 to TRBJ1-5; D gene uncertain. With 6 bases removed from V and 0 bases from J, the gap between germline ends came to 15 bases. The CDR3 contains 16 residues. Germline CDR1 MNHEY, CDR2 SMNVEV (reference sequence). As DNA, the CDR3 is TGTGCCAGCAGCAAGTCCGGGAAGATTAGCAATCAGCCCCAGCATTTT. It codes for CASSKSGKISNQPQHF.

The V gene is TRBV11-1, the J gene TRBJ2-1, with D uncertain. The germline V gene has CDR1 SGHAT and CDR2 FQDESV (reference sequence). The CDR3 consists of 12 residues. Trimming removed 4 bases at V and 8 bases at J, with 9 bases between. The CDR3 DNA reads TGTGCCAGCAGCTCCCCACCCGATGAGCAGTTCTTC. Translating gives CASSSPPDEQFF.